The rows below give T cell receptor beta chains drawn from one sample of a study of PD-1 blockade in mismatch repair-deficient tumors. Assay: immunoSEQ multiplex PCR; the TCRdb copy retains only in-frame clones and omits some. The sample lists 120,000 or so clones, almost 90% seen once, with about an eighth in the top ten. The material was peripheral blood, obtained just under 74 weeks after starting pembrolizumab. These TCRs come from an adult with mismatch repair-deficient cancer. Each CDR3 is given with its conserved first and last residue. The D gene is left open where the match is weak. The size entry is marked missing in some rows and otherwise reads once, few, many or a size class.

- | TRBJ2-1 | TRBV27 | - | CASSRLTRLTNEQFF | TGTGCCAGCAGTCGACTAACCCGGTTAACCAATGAGCAGTTCTTC
TRBD2 | TRBJ2-1 | TRBV4-3 | - | CASSQERGIWNEQFF | TGCGCCAGCAGCCAGGAGCGGGGAATTTGGAATGAGCAGTTCTTC
- | TRBJ1-1 | TRBV28 | - | CASSMRDVGNTEAFF | TGTGCCAGCAGTATGAGGGACGTAGGGAACACTGAAGCTTTCTTT
- | TRBJ2-6 | TRBV13 | - | CASSSDLIGSGANVLTF | TGTGCCAGCAGCTCCGACCTTATCGGCTCCGGGGCCAACGTCCTGACTTTC
- | TRBJ2-3 | TRBV6-1 | - | CASITQYF | TGTGCCAGCATAACGCAGTATTTT
TRBD1 | TRBJ1-5 | TRBV5-6 | - | CASTSGGPYSNQPQHF | TGTGCCAGCACATCAGGGGGGCCATATAGCAATCAGCCCCAGCATTTT
- | TRBJ1-5 | TRBV6-5 | - | CASSYPPDQPQHF | TGTGCCAGCAGTTACCCGCCCGACCAGCCCCAGCATTTT
- | TRBJ2-7 | TRBV5-1 | - | CASSLGIGREQYF | TGCGCCAGCAGCTTGGGGATTGGTCGTGAGCAGTACTTC
- | TRBJ2-4 | TRBV25-1 | - | CASSGPGTRAKNIQYF | TGTGCCAGCAGTGGTCCTGGGACTCGCGCCAAAAACATTCAGTACTTC
TRBD2 | TRBJ2-5 | TRBV7-3 | - | CASSLTARGTSGRPLETQYF | TGTGCCAGCAGCTTAACGGCTCGTGGGACTAGCGGGAGGCCACTAGAGACCCAGTACTTC
TRBD1 | TRBJ1-2 | TRBV6-6 | - | CASSYETGADYGYTF | TGTGCCAGCAGTTACGAGACAGGGGCGGACTATGGCTACACCTTC
TRBD2 | TRBJ2-7 | TRBV4-1 | - | CASSQDLAEPYEQYF | TGCGCCAGCAGCCAAGATCTAGCGGAACCCTACGAGCAGTACTTC
TRBD1 | TRBJ2-1 | TRBV10-1 | - | CASSEARTGAQHNEQFF | TGCGCCAGCAGTGAAGCCCGGACAGGGGCGCAACACAATGAGCAGTTCTTC
- | TRBJ1-5 | TRBV19 | few | CATRGGGNQPQHF | TGTGCCACCCGAGGGGGGGGAAATCAGCCCCAGCATTTT
- | TRBJ2-5 | TRBV18 | - | CASSPRDRGGSRETQYF | TGTGCCAGCTCACCTAGAGACAGGGGCGGGAGCAGAGAGACCCAGTACTTC
- | TRBJ1-2 | TRBV6-5 | - | CASSPWGANYGYTF | TGTGCCAGCAGTCCGTGGGGAGCTAACTATGGCTACACCTTC
- | TRBJ2-5 | TRBV27 | - | CASSPPTGREKETQYF | TGTGCCAGCAGCCCACCAACAGGTCGGGAGAAGGAGACCCAGTACTTC
- | TRBJ2-2 | TRBV7-6 | - | CASSPGLTWELFF | TGTGCCAGCAGCCCGGGACTCACTTGGGAGCTGTTTTTT
- | TRBJ1-4 | TRBV9 | - | CASSVGDATNEKLFF | TGTGCCAGCAGCGTAGGGGATGCAACTAATGAAAAACTGTTTTTT
- | TRBJ1-5 | TRBV19 | - | CASSPPGRMGQPQHF | TGTGCCAGTAGTCCCCCGGGGAGGATGGGGCAGCCCCAGCATTTT
TRBD2 | TRBJ2-3 | TRBV29-1 | - | CSVGGLAGGGSSTDTQYF | TGCAGCGTTGGCGGACTAGCGGGAGGTGGATCTAGCACAGATACGCAGTATTTT
- | TRBJ1-1 | TRBV5-1 | - | CASNVWGADTEAFF | TGCGCCAGCAACGTGTGGGGGGCCGACACTGAAGCTTTCTTT
- | TRBJ2-1 | TRBV5-1 | - | CASSLAGLSSYNEQFF | TGCGCCAGCAGCTTGGCCGGTTTAAGCTCCTACAATGAGCAGTTCTTC
- | TRBJ2-3 | TRBV29-1 | - | CSVEVSRLDTQYF | TGCAGCGTTGAAGTATCCAGATTAGATACGCAGTATTTT
- | TRBJ1-1 | TRBV20-1 | - | CSARYTEAFF | TGCAGTGCTAGGTACACTGAAGCTTTCTTT
TRBD1 | TRBJ1-4 | TRBV30 | - | CAWRVNRGRTNEKLFF | TGTGCCTGGAGGGTGAACAGGGGGAGAACTAATGAAAAACTGTTTTTT
- | TRBJ2-7 | TRBV27 | - | CASSRTGPAYEQYF | TGTGCCAGCAGTCGTACGGGGCCAGCCTACGAGCAGTACTTC
- | TRBJ1-1 | TRBV11-2 | - | CASSLEGLGGGTEAFF | TGTGCCAGCAGCTTAGAAGGGCTCGGGGGCGGCACTGAAGCTTTCTTT
- | TRBJ2-5 | TRBV2 | - | CASRQQPQETQYF | TGTGCCAGCCGCCAGCAGCCCCAAGAGACCCAGTACTTC
- | TRBJ2-5 | TRBV6-6 | - | CASTYTGTTIEETQYF | TGTGCCAGCACCTACACCGGGACCACGATAGAAGAGACCCAGTACTTC
- | TRBJ2-1 | TRBV11-3 | once | CASSLPGLEQFF | TGTGCCAGCAGCTTGCCCGGGCTTGAGCAGTTCTTC
- | TRBJ2-5 | TRBV5-1 | - | CASSLVGGVGETQYF | TGCGCCAGCAGCTTGGTTGGAGGGGTCGGGGAGACCCAGTACTTC
- | TRBJ2-7 | TRBV28 | - | CASSLLGHDSSYEQYF | TGTGCCAGCAGTTTATTGGGGCACGATAGCTCCTACGAGCAGTACTTC
- | TRBJ2-3 | TRBV27 | - | CASSLFRASGTDTQYF | TGTGCCAGCAGTTTATTCAGGGCTAGCGGCACAGATACGCAGTATTTT
- | TRBJ1-2 | TRBV10-3 | once | CAISEARGATGRGSEGYTF | TGTGCCATCAGTGAGGCTCGAGGGGCTACAGGCAGGGGTTCGGAAGGCTACACCTTC
- | TRBJ1-5 | TRBV30 | once | CAWSEGRSNQPQHF | TGTGCCTGGAGTGAGGGTAGGAGCAATCAGCCCCAGCATTTT
- | TRBJ2-7 | TRBV19 | - | CASSTPGHLTYEQYF | TGTGCCAGTAGTACTCCGGGACACCTAACCTACGAGCAGTACTTC
TRBD1 | TRBJ1-2 | TRBV5-1 | few | CASRLGDRDLLGYTF | TGCGCCAGCAGACTTGGTGACAGGGATCTTTTAGGCTACACCTTC
- | TRBJ2-1 | TRBV4-3 | - | CASSQEEWVGNEQFF | TGCGCCAGCAGCCAAGAAGAGTGGGTGGGCAATGAGCAGTTCTTC
- | TRBJ2-3 | TRBV6-4 | - | CASSKSGSTDTQYF | TGTGCCAGCAGTAAAAGCGGGAGCACAGATACGCAGTATTTT
TRBD2 | TRBJ2-3 | TRBV7-9 | - | CASSKVGLAGGEDTQYF | TGTGCCAGCAGTAAGGTCGGCCTAGCGGGGGGGGAGGATACGCAGTATTTT
- | TRBJ2-7 | TRBV2 | - | CASSEDGSVYEQYF | TGTGCCAGCAGTGAAGACGGATCCGTTTACGAGCAGTACTTC
- | TRBJ1-5 | TRBV6-5 | - | CASSYSGSQPQHF | TGTGCCAGCAGTTACTCGGGGTCTCAGCCCCAGCATTTT
- | TRBJ2-5 | TRBV6-6 | once | CASSYSNIQETQYF | TGTGCCAGCAGTTACTCAAACATCCAAGAGACCCAGTACTTC
- | TRBJ2-1 | TRBV5-6 | - | CASSLVGGEQFF | TGTGCCAGCAGCTTGGTGGGGGGTGAGCAGTTCTTC
TRBD2 | TRBJ2-7 | TRBV4-2 | - | CASSPLGAGGRSYEQYF | TGTGCCAGCAGCCCCCTAGGGGCGGGGGGGCGTTCCTACGAGCAGTACTTC